A selection of T cell receptor beta chains follows, all from one sample in a study of early T cells in non-severe SARS-CoV-2 infection. TCRdb reprocessed the 5' RACE reads via MiXCR and lists one record per CDR3 protein. The sample records about 42,000 distinct CDR3 sequences, around 6.3% being singletons. Here the sequenced sample was whole blood, taken at baseline. The receptors originated from an adult who was a healthcare worker with PCR-confirmed SARS-CoV-2 infection or an uninfected control (not recorded which). Each CDR3 is given with its conserved first and last residue. A D gene is named only where the DNA matches it firmly. Not every row has a clone size; where given, it reads once, few, many or a size class.

d_call cdr3_length clone_size j_call v_call cdr3_aa cdr3_nt
- 13 - TRBJ1-6 TRBV6-1 CASSEAGNSPLHF TGTGCCAGCAGTGAAGCAGGGAATTCACCCCTCCACTTT
TRBD1 13 many TRBJ2-7 TRBV5-1 CASSLGQGLEQYF TGCGCCAGCAGCTTAGGACAGGGTCTCGAGCAGTACTTC
- 14 many TRBJ1-1 TRBV6-5 CASKIQNRSPEAFF TGTGCCAGCAAGATTCAGAATCGCTCGCCTGAAGCTTTCTTT
- 13 many TRBJ2-7 TRBV12-3/TRBV12-4 CASSLGGSLEQYF TGTGCCAGCAGTTTAGGTGGTTCTCTCGAGCAGTACTTC
TRBD1 13 many TRBJ2-1 TRBV6-5 CASSYDRGNEQFF TGTGCCAGCAGTTACGACAGGGGAAATGAGCAGTTCTTC
- 15 many TRBJ2-2 TRBV24-1 CATSDLGADTGELFF TGTGCCACCAGTGATTTAGGGGCGGACACCGGGGAGCTGTTTTTT
TRBD2 15 - TRBJ2-3 TRBV29-1 CSVGLAGGPLDTQYF TGCAGCGTTGGACTAGCGGGGGGGCCGTTGGATACGCAGTATTTT
- 12 many TRBJ1-5 TRBV24-1 CATSDQDQPQHF TGTGCCACCAGTGATCAGGATCAGCCCCAGCATTTT
- 12 many TRBJ1-1 TRBV7-9 CASSLGAVWAFF TGTGCCAGCAGCTTGGGGGCGGTATGGGCTTTCTTT
TRBD2 18 many TRBJ2-3 TRBV7-2 CASSVGLAGGPSTDTQYF TGTGCCAGCAGCGTAGGACTAGCGGGGGGGCCGAGCACAGATACGCAGTATTTT
- 14 many TRBJ1-5 TRBV20-1 CSAEGQISNQPQHF TGCAGTGCTGAAGGACAGATTAGCAATCAGCCCCAGCATTTT
TRBD1 13 many TRBJ1-2 TRBV20-1 CSAPGQGFYGYTF TGCAGTGCTCCGGGACAGGGTTTCTATGGCTACACCTTC
- 13 many TRBJ1-1 TRBV6-4 CASSGGPNTEAFF TGTGCCAGCAGTGGAGGGCCCAACACTGAAGCTTTCTTT
- 14 many TRBJ2-5 TRBV7-9 CASSSSPLSGTQYF TGTGCCAGCAGCTCAAGCCCTCTTTCTGGGACCCAGTACTTC
- 13 few TRBJ1-4 TRBV30 CAWSDSLWEKLFF TGTGCCTGGAGCGACAGCCTGTGGGAAAAACTGTTTTTT
- 14 many TRBJ1-1 TRBV4-2 CASSQKGLDTEAFF TGTGCCAGCAGCCAAAAAGGACTGGACACTGAAGCTTTCTTT
TRBD1 12 many TRBJ1-2 TRBV28 CASVAGGTGYTF TGTGCCAGCGTCGCAGGGGGCACAGGCTACACCTTC
- 13 few TRBJ2-5 TRBV4-2 CASSQGSIETQYF TGTGCCAGCAGCCAAGGTTCAATCGAGACCCAGTACTTC
- 12 medium-sized TRBJ2-1 TRBV29-1 CSVDVSYNEQFF TGCAGCGTTGATGTGAGCTACAATGAGCAGTTCTTC
- 12 many TRBJ2-2 TRBV30 CAWNFQSGELFF TGTGCCTGGAACTTTCAATCCGGGGAGCTGTTTTTT
- 12 many TRBJ2-1 TRBV20-1 CSAEKMSNEQFF TGCAGTGCTGAGAAAATGAGTAATGAGCAGTTCTTC
TRBD1 16 - TRBJ1-6 TRBV28 CASRATGGSYNSPLHF TGTGCCAGCAGAGCTACAGGGGGCTCCTATAATTCACCCCTCCACTTT
- 14 - TRBJ1-1 TRBV5-1 CASSLWGQNTEAFF TGCGCCAGCAGCTTGTGGGGACAGAACACTGAAGCTTTCTTT
- 13 many TRBJ1-1 TRBV2 CASSLDLNTEAFF TGTGCCAGCAGCCTGGATTTGAACACTGAAGCTTTCTTT
- 15 many TRBJ1-2 TRBV6-1 CASSEDRARLYGYTF TGTGCCAGCAGTGAAGACAGGGCGAGGCTCTATGGCTACACCTTC
- 13 many TRBJ1-1 TRBV4-1 CASSPTGFGEAFF TGCGCCAGCAGCCCGACAGGTTTTGGTGAAGCTTTCTTT
- 13 many TRBJ2-2 TRBV11-2 CASSRTDTGELFF TGTGCCAGCAGCCGGACCGACACCGGGGAGCTGTTTTTT
TRBD2 15 many TRBJ2-3 TRBV6-1 CASTLDGGRTDTQYF TGTGCCAGCACACTCGACGGGGGGAGGACAGATACGCAGTATTTT
TRBD2 17 many TRBJ2-5 TRBV20-1 CSASLSRTSGGIETQYF TGCAGTGCTAGTCTTAGCCGGACTAGCGGGGGAATCGAGACCCAGTACTTC
- 17 - TRBJ2-6 TRBV15 CATSIGQGYLGANVLTF TGTGCCACCAGCATTGGGCAGGGCTATCTAGGGGCCAACGTCCTGACTTTC
- 14 many TRBJ1-2 TRBV7-2 CASSLGRGPYGYTF TGTGCCAGCAGCCTGGGGCGGGGACCCTATGGCTACACCTTC
- 12 - TRBJ1-1 TRBV7-9 CASSPPPVEAFF TGTGCCAGCAGCCCCCCTCCCGTGGAAGCTTTCTTT
- 14 many TRBJ2-7 TRBV18 CASSLGTDSYEQYF TGTGCCAGCTCACTCGGGACGGATTCCTACGAGCAGTACTTC
TRBD1 14 - TRBJ2-3 TRBV7-2 CASSREQGPDTQYF TGTGCCAGCAGCCGGGAACAGGGGCCAGATACGCAGTATTTT
- 13 many TRBJ1-5 TRBV19 CASSRTRIVPQHF TGTGCCAGTAGTAGGACACGCATCGTGCCCCAGCATTTT
TRBD2 15 few TRBJ2-7 TRBV12-3/TRBV12-4 CASTVAGSSSYEQYF TGTGCCAGCACCGTAGCGGGGTCAAGCTCCTACGAGCAGTACTTC
- 14 medium-sized TRBJ2-3 TRBV12-3/TRBV12-4 CASSLAQYTDTQYF TGTGCCAGCAGTTTAGCACAGTACACAGATACGCAGTATTTT
- 16 many TRBJ2-3 TRBV9 CASSPSGKFRTDTQYF TGTGCCAGCAGCCCCTCGGGCAAATTCCGCACAGATACGCAGTATTTT
TRBD1 13 - TRBJ2-5 TRBV18 CASSPDRDGTQYF TGTGCCAGCTCACCAGACAGGGATGGGACCCAGTACTTC
TRBD1 13 - TRBJ1-2 TRBV7-2 CASRTGGAYGYTF TGTGCCAGCAGGACAGGGGGCGCCTATGGCTACACCTTC
- 14 - TRBJ1-4 TRBV7-2 CASSLAREAEKLFF TGTGCCAGCAGCTTAGCGCGGGAAGCGGAAAAACTGTTTTTT
TRBD1 14 few TRBJ1-1 TRBV5-4 CASSRTGIGAEAFF TGTGCCAGCAGCAGGACAGGGATCGGCGCTGAAGCTTTCTTT
TRBD2 16 few TRBJ2-5 TRBV27 CASSLSSSGGEETQYF TGTGCCAGCAGTTTATCCTCTAGCGGGGGGGAAGAGACCCAGTACTTC
- 18 few TRBJ1-4 TRBV4-1 CASSQEGTSATRNLKLFF TGCGCCAGCAGCCAAGAGGGGACCTCAGCTACTCGGAATTTAAAACTGTTTTTT
TRBD1 15 many TRBJ2-7 TRBV4-3 CASSQTRDRVYEQYF TGCGCCAGCAGCCAAACACGGGACAGGGTATACGAGCAGTACTTC
TRBD2 15 many TRBJ2-5 TRBV5-6 CASSAAGGIQETQYF TGTGCCAGCAGCGCAGCGGGGGGGATCCAAGAGACCCAGTACTTC
- 15 many TRBJ1-4 TRBV19 CASRVGPRTNEKLFF TGTGCCAGTAGAGTAGGACCTCGAACTAATGAAAAACTGTTTTTT
- 17 - TRBJ1-5 TRBV6-5 CASSRHGTLNSNQPQHF TGTGCCAGCAGCCGACACGGGACACTTAATAGCAATCAGCCCCAGCATTTT
TRBD1 15 many TRBJ1-1 TRBV9 CASSVAGQETTEAFF TGTGCCAGCAGCGTAGCTGGACAGGAGACCACTGAAGCTTTCTTT
- 15 - TRBJ2-2 TRBV29-1 CSVVPLDTRAGELFF TGCAGCGTTGTTCCCCTGGACACACGAGCCGGGGAGCTGTTTTTT
TRBD1 16 many TRBJ2-3 TRBV7-9 CASSRPGDRGPDTQYF TGTGCCAGCAGCAGACCCGGGGACAGGGGCCCAGATACGCAGTATTTT
- 14 - TRBJ1-1 TRBV2 CASSEIQVNTEAFF TGTGCCAGCAGTGAAATTCAAGTGAACACTGAAGCTTTCTTT
- 14 many TRBJ1-4 TRBV7-9 CASSPGSTSEKLFF TGTGCCAGCAGCCCTGGATCGACTAGTGAAAAACTGTTTTTT
- 11 many TRBJ2-7 TRBV25-1 CASSDSYEQYF TGTGCCAGCAGTGACAGCTACGAGCAGTACTTC
TRBD2 15 - TRBJ2-7 TRBV5-5 CASRTAAGGDYEQYF TGTGCCAGCAGAACTGCGGCGGGGGGCGACTACGAGCAGTACTTC